This T cell receptor beta chain was retrieved from a study of shared clonotypes between healthy human individuals. As for the study in general: Donor ages ranged 18 to 49 years: a couple of women, a few men.

Per germline, CDR1 MDHEN and CDR2 SYDVKM. V gave up 4 bases and J gave up 8 bases, with 3 bases separating them. The CDR3 spans 11 residues. Sequenced by immunoSEQ multiplex PCR; TCRdb stores in-frame clones only, minus some. The sample comprises over a million clones, approximately 76% of which are singletons, and approximately 1.5% rests with the top ten. V usage is TRBV28 and J usage is TRBJ1-6; D call uncertain. The source material was memory CD4+ T cells sorted from blood. The subset was: CD45RA-negative fraction. This sequence was found in a man between 18 and 35 years old in good health. In DNA form, the CDR3 reads TGTGCCAGCAGTTACGATTCACCCCTCCACTTT. This codes for CASSYDSPLHF.